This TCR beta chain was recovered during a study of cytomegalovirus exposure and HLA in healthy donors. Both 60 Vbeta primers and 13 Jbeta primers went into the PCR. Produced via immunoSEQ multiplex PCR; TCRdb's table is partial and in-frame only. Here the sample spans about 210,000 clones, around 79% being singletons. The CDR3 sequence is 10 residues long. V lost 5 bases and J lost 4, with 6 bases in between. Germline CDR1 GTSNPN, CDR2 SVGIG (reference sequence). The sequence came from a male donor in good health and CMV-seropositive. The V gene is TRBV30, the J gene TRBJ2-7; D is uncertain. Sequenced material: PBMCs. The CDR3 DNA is TGTGCCTGGGGCGGTTACGAGCAGTACTTC. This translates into CAWGGYEQYF. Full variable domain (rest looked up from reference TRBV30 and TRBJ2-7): SQTIHQWPATLVQPVGSPLSLECTVEGTSNPNLYWYRQAAGRGLQLLFYSVGIGQISSEVPQNLSASRPQDRQFILSSKKLLLSDSGFYLCAWGGYEQYFGPGTRLTVT.